These 29 T cell receptor beta chains were all obtained from the same sample, sequenced in a study of post-analysis software for immune sequencing data. Study observations and caveats: With TRBV5-6, TRBV5-1 and TRBV20-1 included, about five TRBV segments were more frequent in patients than in controls.

cDNA libraries for TCR beta contained unique molecular identifiers. TCRdb reprocessed the PCR reads via MiXCR and lists one record per CDR3 protein. The sample consists of more than 500,000 distinct CDR3 sequences, around a third of them appearing once. For these TCRs, the target antigens are not known. Source material: blood. The receptors originated from a girl aged 2-17 years with multiple sclerosis.

V is TRBV7-2 and J is TRBJ1-1, with TRBD1 identical over 8 bases. With 5 bases clipped from V and 4 bases from J, the junction kept 6 bases outside the gene matches. This CDR3 comprises 14 residues. Germline V lookup: CDR1 SGHTA, CDR2 FQGNSA. CDR3 sequence reads: CASSGQGASTEAFF. CDR3 DNA: TGTGCCAGCAGCGGTCAGGGGGCCAGCACTGAAGCTTTCTTT.

V usage is TRBV28 and J usage is TRBJ2-7, with 12 bases fitting TRBD1. The ends lost 5 bases at V and 6 bases at J; junction bases unmatched: 5. Germline V gene data show CDR1 as MDHEN and CDR2 as SYDVKM. This CDR3 comprises 14 residues. CDR3 protein: CASSTGTGGVEQYF. The DNA of the CDR3 is TGTGCCAGCAGTACCGGGACAGGGGGCGTCGAGCAGTACTTC.

The CDR3 DNA reads as TGTGCTAGTGGTTTAGACCCGAAGCGGGGGGGCGAATATGAGCAGTTCTTC. Protein product: CASGLDPKRGGEYEQFF. This chain links TRBV12-5 with TRBJ2-1; 10 positions match TRBD2. The germline CDR1 and CDR2 sequences are LGHNT and FRNRAP. The CDR3 has 17 amino acids. V was pared by 3 bases and J by 8 bases, with 13 bases of the junction left unmatched.

The chain carries TRBV20-1 and TRBJ2-5, with 9 bases that match TRBD1. Looked up from germline, CDR1 is DFQATT and CDR2 is SNEGSKA (reference sequence). The CDR3 spans 13 residues. The V and J ends lost 4 bases and 11 bases, in that order; junction bases with no gene match: 11. This CDR3 is CSAKDRGGDEQYF. CDR3 nucleotide sequence: TGCAGTGCTAAAGACAGGGGGGGCGATGAGCAGTACTTC.

This clonotype was recorded a few times. The chain carries TRBV10-3 and TRBJ2-1; no clear D gene. This CDR3 has 12 amino acids. Trimming removed 0 bases from V and 7 bases from J, with 4 bases in between. Germline CDR1 and CDR2: ENHRY and SYGVKD. As DNA, the CDR3 is TGTGCCATCAGTGAGTCGACAAATGAGCAGTTCTTC. The encoded protein is CAISESTNEQFF.

This clonotype was counted a few times. The rearrangement links TRBV6-1 to TRBJ2-5; possible D gene TRBD2, 7 bases. The CDR3 has 17 amino acids. The germline V gene has CDR1 MNHNS and CDR2 SASEGT. V was trimmed by 8 bases and J by 2 bases, leaving 24 bases between them. This chain's CDR3 is CASHRWGGASPQETQYF. CDR3 coding DNA: TGTGCCAGCCATCGATGGGGGGGCGCATCCCCGCAAGAGACCCAGTACTTC.

V usage is TRBV6-5 and J usage is TRBJ1-6; no clear D gene. The CDR3 contains 15 residues. V gave up 3 bases and J gave up 5 bases, with 11 bases separating them. Per the germline V gene, CDR1 is MNHEY and CDR2 is SVGAGI. The CDR3 loop is CASSYYSTDNSPLHF. CDR3 coding DNA: TGTGCCAGCAGTTATTACAGCACAGATAATTCACCCCTCCACTTT.

This clonotype was seen only a few times. This chain uses TRBV12-3 or TRBV12-4 with TRBJ2-5; D is possibly TRBD1 or TRBD2 (5 bases each). The CDR3 runs 14 residues. Trimming took 6 bases from V and 2 from J, leaving 13 bases between them. CDR3 nucleotide sequence: TGTGCCAGCAGGCCGGGACCTTCTCAAGAGACCCAGTACTTC. This codes for CASRPGPSQETQYF.

This clonotype was seen a handful of times. V and J are TRBV3-1 and TRBJ2-5; D not certain. The CDR3 extends over 12 amino acids. Trimming removed 1 base from V and 5 bases from J, with 5 bases in between. Germline lookup yields CDR1 LGHDT and CDR2 YNNKEL (reference sequence). The CDR3 nucleotides read TGTGCCAGCAGCCAAGGGGATGAGACCCAGTACTTC. Its translation is CASSQGDETQYF.

V gene TRBV5-1 combines with J gene TRBJ2-7, with D possibly matching TRBD1 (5 bases). This CDR3 comprises 15 residues. V gave up 5 bases and J gave up 0 bases, with 15 bases separating them. Germline-derived CDR1 and CDR2 are SGHRS and YFSETQ. The CDR3 DNA is TGCGCCAGCAGACCCACTGACAGTCCCTCCTACGAGCAGTACTTC. This encodes CASRPTDSPSYEQYF.

The chain is built from TRBV5-4 and TRBJ1-1, with 7 positions matching TRBD1. Germline lookup yields CDR1 SGHNT and CDR2 YYREEE (reference sequence). The CDR3 loop spans 14 amino acids. V was pared by 5 bases and J by 1 base, with 5 bases of the junction left unmatched. In DNA form, the CDR3 reads TGTGCCAGCAGGGCGACAGGGAGGAACACTGAAGCTTTCTTT. Its protein product is CASRATGRNTEAFF. Variable domain in full (rest from reference TRBV5-4 and TRBJ1-1): ETGVTQSPTHLIKTRGQQVTLRCSSQSGHNTVSWYQQALGQGPQFIFQYYREEENGRGNFPPRFSGLQFPNYSSELNVNALELDDSALYLCASRATGRNTEAFFGQGTRLTVV.

The CDR3 DNA reads as TGTGCCAGCACTAATGCCCTGACCCAGTTCTTC. As protein: CASTNALTQFF. The V gene is TRBV6-5, the J gene TRBJ2-1; D not resolved. V gave up 7 bases and J gave up 13 bases, with 14 bases separating them. In germline, CDR1 is MNHEY, CDR2 SVGAGI. This CDR3 has 11 amino acids.

V is TRBV5-1 and J is TRBJ2-1; TRBD2 aligns across 9 bases. CDR1 is SGHRS and CDR2 is YFSETQ in the germline V gene. Trimming at V came to 5 bases and at J to 5 bases, leaving 8 bases not matched to a gene. This CDR3 contains 15 residues. The CDR3 sequence is CASRSGTSRNNEQFF. As DNA, the CDR3 is TGCGCCAGCAGATCCGGGACTAGCCGAAACAATGAGCAGTTCTTC. The entire variable domain, with the rest obtained from reference TRBV5-1 and TRBJ2-1, is as follows: KAGVTQTPRYLIKTRGQQVTLSCSPISGHRSVSWYQQTPGQGLQFLFEYFSETQRNKGNFPGRFSGRQFSNSRSEMNVSTLELGDSALYLCASRSGTSRNNEQFFGPGTRLTVL.

The sample holds a few counts of this clonotype. The J gene is TRBJ2-7, the V gene TRBV5-1; possible D gene TRBD2, 5 bases. The germline V and J ends were trimmed by 3 bases and 3 bases, with 10 bases remaining between them. This CDR3 has 13 residues. Germline values: CDR1 SGHRS, CDR2 YFSETQ. CDR3 in DNA: TGCGCCAGCAGCTCGGACGGGAACTACGAGCAGTACTTC. Amino acids: CASSSDGNYEQYF.

The sample holds a few counts of this clonotype. The rearrangement links TRBV3-1 to TRBJ1-1, with 7 bases lining up with TRBD1. Germline CDR1 reads LGHDT; CDR2 reads YNNKEL (reference sequence). The trim removed 3 bases at V and 5 bases at J, leaving 6 bases unmatched. The CDR3 covers 14 residues. CDR3 protein: CASSQPGQQTEAFF. CDR3 sequence (DNA): TGTGCCAGCAGCCAGCCGGGACAGCAAACTGAAGCTTTCTTT.

This clonotype was detected only a few times. This chain connects TRBV28 to TRBJ2-1; D is undetermined. The CDR3 has 12 residues. V gave up 3 bases and J gave up 5 bases, with 5 bases separating them. CDR1 is MDHEN and CDR2 is SYDVKM in the germline V gene. Here the CDR3 reads CASSFEDNEQFF. The CDR3 nucleotides are TGTGCCAGCAGTTTTGAGGACAATGAGCAGTTCTTC.

The sample holds a few counts of this clonotype. The V gene is TRBV20-1, the J gene TRBJ2-5; possibly TRBD2 for D (6 bases). There are 13 residues in the CDR3. In germline, CDR1 is DFQATT, CDR2 SNEGSKA (reference sequence). Trimming pared 6 bases from V and 5 bases from J, leaving 16 bases between. The CDR3 DNA reads TGCAGTGCCCCTGGGACTTCGTCGGAGACCCAGTACTTC. This codes for CSAPGTSSETQYF.

This clonotype was seen a handful of times. V and J are TRBV29-1 and TRBJ1-1; D unresolved. This CDR3 is built from 14 residues. Trimming stripped 0 bases from V and 3 bases from J, with 11 bases between. From germline, CDR1 is SQVTM and CDR2 ANQGSEA. The CDR3, as DNA: TGCAGCGTTGAAGATCGGCCGGGTTACACTGAAGCTTTCTTT. Translation: CSVEDRPGYTEAFF.

J is TRBJ2-5 and V is TRBV6-5; tentative D call: TRBD1 (6 bases). CDR3 length: 14 residues. V was clipped by 6 bases and J by 2 bases, with 13 bases between them. Germline V gene lookup returns CDR1 MNHEY and CDR2 SVGAGI. The CDR3, as DNA: TGTGCCAGCAGGTACAGGCAGGGGCAAGAGACCCAGTACTTC. Translation: CASRYRQGQETQYF.

The chain couples TRBV2 to TRBJ1-2, with D possibly being TRBD1 (5 bases). V was shortened by 3 bases and J by 7 bases, with 12 bases between the two germline ends. CDR1 SNHLY and CDR2 FYNNEI come from the germline V gene. The CDR3 contains 13 residues. CDR3 sequence (DNA): TGTGCCAGCAGTGAGCGGGGGGAGCGTGGCTACACCTTC. Translation: CASSERGERGYTF.

The chain uses TRBV10-3 and TRBJ2-1; D remains ambiguous. The V gene's germline CDR1 is ENHRY and CDR2 SYGVKD. The V end lost 6 bases, the J end lost 4 bases, and 10 bases lay between the germline ends. The CDR3 extends over 13 amino acids. CDR3 in amino acids: CAIRINTYNEQFF. The CDR3 DNA reads as TGTGCCATCAGAATTAACACGTACAATGAGCAGTTCTTC.

The V gene is TRBV20-1, the J gene TRBJ2-1; D is possibly TRBD2 (6 bases). The DNA end is a closer match to TRBJ2-7, so the J assignment may be wrong. This CDR3 region has 14 residues. Germline values: CDR1 DFQATT, CDR2 SNEGSKA (reference sequence). The CDR3 protein is CSASRWDSPYEQYF. CDR3 DNA sequence: TGCAGTGCTAGTCGATGGGACTCACCCTACGAGCAGTACTTC.

The V gene is TRBV6-1, the J gene TRBJ1-2; 11 bases align to TRBD1. V lost 6 bases, J lost 3 bases, and 12 bases stayed unmatched. This CDR3 is 17 amino acids long. Germline CDR1 reads MNHNS; CDR2 reads SASEGT. The CDR3 region is CASRSLQGQGADYGYTF. The CDR3 DNA follows: TGTGCCAGCAGGTCCTTACAAGGACAGGGGGCAGACTATGGCTACACCTTC.

V and J are TRBV19 and TRBJ2-7, with D possibly TRBD1 on 6 matching bases. The V and J ends lost 10 bases and 3 bases respectively, with 13 bases between them. This CDR3 has 12 residues. Looked up from germline, CDR1 is LNHDA and CDR2 is SQIVND (reference sequence). The CDR3 bases are TGTGCCACACAGGGTCTGAACTACGAGCAGTACTTC. Protein product: CATQGLNYEQYF.

The chain has TRBV20-1 and TRBJ2-4; tentatively, D is TRBD1 (5 bases). The CDR3 runs 16 residues. Looked up from germline, CDR1 is DFQATT and CDR2 is SNEGSKA (reference sequence). V lost 2 bases and J 0 bases, leaving 14 bases between the germline ends. CDR3 coding DNA: TGCAGTGCTAGATTTTACAGGCCGCTAGCCAAAAACATTCAGTACTTC. It specifies CSARFYRPLAKNIQYF.

Comment on this clonotype: No DNA is shown, since the ends of the CDR3 on it are uncertain; the CDR3 is the one TCRdb lists. The chain carries TRBV5-5 and TRBJ1-2; TRBD1, as called in the table, went unchecked against the DNA. The CDR3 adds up to 14 amino acids, both ends counted. From germline, CDR1 is SGHKS and CDR2 YYEKEE (reference sequence). CDR3 protein: CASSFGEGDYGYTF.

Regarding this clonotype: One end of the junction varies from germline; a read error may be responsible. V is TRBV3-1 and J is TRBJ2-4; 13 nucleotides align to TRBD2. Germline CDR1 and CDR2: LGHDT and YNNKEL (reference sequence). CDR3 length: 18 amino acids. The CDR3 nucleotides are TGTGCCAGCAGCCCCGGGACTAGCGGGGTACTAGCCGAAAACATTCAGTACTTC. Amino acids: CASSPGTSGVLAENIQYF. The full variable domain, in which reference TRBV3-1 and TRBJ2-4 provide the parts outside the CDR3, is DTAVSQTPKYLVTQMGNDKSIKCEQNLGHDTMYWYKQDSKKFLKIMFSYNNKELIINETVPNRFSPKSPDKAHLNLHINSLELGDSAVYFCASSPGTSGVLAENIQYFGAGTRLSVL.

V usage is TRBV12-3 or TRBV12-4 and J usage is TRBJ2-7; 7 bases match TRBD1. The CDR3 totals 13 residues. V shed 5 bases, J shed 10 bases, and the junction held 11 bases outside the gene matches. The CDR3 protein is CASSGTAQEAQYF. The CDR3 bases are TGTGCCAGCAGTGGGACAGCACAAGAGGCCCAGTACTTC.

This chain joins TRBV4-2 and TRBJ1-2; D unresolved. Germline CDR1 is LGHNA and CDR2 is YNFKEQ. The V end lost 4 bases, the J end lost 4 bases, and 19 bases lay between the germline ends. The CDR3 is made up of 16 amino acids. The CDR3 protein is CASSPAGQLQVYGYTF. The CDR3 DNA follows: TGTGCCAGCAGCCCTGCCGGGCAGCTACAAGTCTATGGCTACACCTTC.